These 28 T cell receptor beta chains came from one sample sequenced in a study of blood T cell repertoires in COVID-19. The assay was immunoSEQ multiplex PCR, and TCRdb's table has in-frame clones only and misses some. The table has some 160,000 clones, roughly 80% seen once. The sample consisted of peripheral blood. These receptors were obtained from a woman of 80 years or more with acute or convalescent COVID-19.

This sequence joins TRBV6-5 and TRBJ1-5; the match to TRBD1 covers 8 bases. CDR3 length: 12 residues. Germline lookup yields CDR1 MNHEY and CDR2 SVGAGI. CDR3 nucleotides: TGTGCTACCAGGGGGCCCGATCAGCCCCAGCATTTT. It encodes CATRGPDQPQHF.

The J gene is TRBJ2-3, the V gene TRBV19, with 8 positions matching TRBD2. The germline CDR1 and CDR2 sequences are LNHDA and SQIVND (reference sequence). V was clipped by 8 bases and J by 7 bases; unmatched bases: 14. The CDR3 totals 15 residues. The chain's CDR3 is CASAPTGTRGNTQYF. CDR3 bases: TGTGCCAGTGCACCCACCGGGACTAGAGGAAATACGCAGTATTTT.

The gene calls are TRBV7-3 and TRBJ1-1, with a weak D call TRBD1 (6 bases). CDR3 length equals 15 residues. Trimming pared 2 bases from V and 5 bases from J, leaving 15 bases between. The V gene's germline CDR1 is SGHTA and CDR2 FQGTGA. The CDR3 loop reads CASSLLGGPRTEAFF. Here the CDR3 DNA reads TGTGCCAGCAGCTTACTCGGGGGGCCTAGAACTGAAGCTTTCTTT.

The rearrangement links TRBV29-1 to TRBJ2-1; D is possibly TRBD1 (5 bases). The CDR3 covers 13 residues. Trimming pared 4 bases from V and 13 bases from J, leaving 20 bases between. Germline CDR1 is SQVTM and CDR2 is ANQGSEA. CDR3 DNA: TGCAGCGTTGCCGAGTGGCAGGGTCAGGAACAGTTCTTC. Translated: CSVAEWQGQEQFF.

The rearrangement links TRBV4-3 to TRBJ1-1, with D uncertain. Trimming removed 1 base at V and 1 base at J, with 7 bases between. Germline assignment: CDR1 LGHNA and CDR2 YSLEER. The CDR3 has 14 amino acids. The CDR3: CASSQGPANTEAFF. The CDR3, as DNA: TGCGCCAGCAGCCAAGGGCCCGCGAACACTGAAGCTTTCTTT.

The J gene is TRBJ2-7, the V gene TRBV5-1, with 7 bases that match TRBD1. Germline CDR1 reads SGHRS; CDR2 reads YFSETQ. With 0 bases clipped from V and 4 bases from J, the junction kept 4 bases outside the gene matches. The CDR3 loop spans 14 amino acids. The CDR3 spells CASSLDGQVYEQYF. In nucleotides, the CDR3 is TGCGCCAGCAGCTTGGATGGACAGGTTTACGAGCAGTACTTC.

The rearrangement links TRBV20-1 to TRBJ2-5; D is uncertain. The germline gives CDR1 DFQATT, CDR2 SNEGSKA (reference sequence). This CDR3 is built from 11 residues. Trimming removed 4 bases at V and 5 bases at J, with 8 bases between. The CDR3 DNA reads as TGCAGTGCTATACACGGGGAGACCCAGTACTTC. Amino acids: CSAIHGETQYF.

The rearrangement uses TRBV21-1 and TRBJ2-7; TRBD1 reflects the table's D call only, with no check against the DNA. TRBV21-1 is termed a pseudogene. This CDR3 comprises 16 residues. CDR3 coding DNA: TGTGCCAGCAGCACACGCCGGGACAGGGAAACCTACGAGCAGTACTTC. It encodes CASSTRRDRETYEQYF.

V is TRBV19 and J is TRBJ2-7, with 11 bases fitting TRBD2. CDR3 length: 14 residues. Per germline, CDR1 LNHDA and CDR2 SQIVND (reference sequence). V was pared by 4 bases and J by 2 bases, with 1 base of the junction left unmatched. The CDR3 is CASSKGLAAYEQYF. CDR3 coding DNA: TGTGCCAGTAGTAAGGGACTAGCGGCCTACGAGCAGTACTTC.

This clone occurred once. The chain couples TRBV4-2 to TRBJ2-1; D unclear. V gave up 0 bases and J gave up 0 bases, with 15 bases separating them. The CDR3 contains 18 residues. Germline assignment: CDR1 LGHNA and CDR2 YNFKEQ. CDR3 bases: TGTGCCAGCAGCCAAGATCCTTCTGGCGGAAGCTCCTACAATGAGCAGTTCTTC. Protein: CASSQDPSGGSSYNEQFF.

This chain connects TRBV5-1 to TRBJ2-2; TRBD2 matches at 9 bases. Losses at the gene ends were 2 bases for V and 0 bases for J; bases not matched to a gene: 8. CDR1 and CDR2 from the germline V gene are SGHRS and YFSETQ. The CDR3 runs to 18 residues. In DNA, the CDR3 is TGCGCCAGCAGCTTTTTAGCGGGGGAAACCTCGAACACCGGGGAGCTGTTTTTT. As protein: CASSFLAGETSNTGELFF.

The J gene is TRBJ1-5, the V gene TRBV27; weak D call: TRBD1 (5 bases). The ends were cut back, 6 bases at V and 7 bases at J, with 19 bases in the middle. Germline V gene lookup returns CDR1 MNHEY and CDR2 SMNVEV (reference sequence). CDR3 length equals 15 residues. CDR3 DNA sequence: TGTGCCAGCAGACCCTCTGGGGGGACTGGGCAGCCCCAGCATTTT. It translates to CASRPSGGTGQPQHF.

This clone showed up just once. The rearrangement uses TRBV12-3 or TRBV12-4 and TRBJ1-3; D is undetermined. The length of the CDR3 is 11 residues. Trimming removed 6 bases at V and 3 bases at J, with 3 bases between. CDR3 sequence reads: CASSLGNTIYF. For the CDR3, the DNA is TGTGCCAGCAGCCTTGGAAACACCATATATTTT.

For the CDR3, the DNA is TGTGCCTGTCGATCACAGGGGTATGGCGAGCAGTACTTC. This codes for CACRSQGYGEQYF. This chain links TRBV30 with TRBJ2-7; 7 bases map to TRBD1. This CDR3 comprises 13 residues. Germline-derived CDR1 and CDR2 are GTSNPN and SVGIG (reference sequence). Trimming took 6 bases from V and 6 from J; bases not matched to a gene: 11.

V is TRBV30 and J is TRBJ1-1; D may be TRBD1 (6 bases). CDR1 is GTSNPN, CDR2 SVGIG, per germline (reference sequence). This CDR3 comprises 14 residues. V dropped 3 bases and J dropped 4 bases, with 15 bases sitting between them. The CDR3 spells CAWSPGGGGTEAFF. The CDR3 nucleotides read TGTGCCTGGAGCCCGGGGGGAGGGGGCACTGAAGCTTTCTTT.

The chain links TRBV12-3 or TRBV12-4 to TRBJ2-7, with 7 bases identical to TRBD1. V shed 6 bases, J shed 3 bases, and the junction held 5 bases outside the gene matches. This CDR3 spans 13 amino acids. CDR3 nucleotides: TGTGCCAGCAGCGTAGGGACAGACTACGAGCAGTACTTC. This codes for CASSVGTDYEQYF.

V usage is TRBV4-3 and J usage is TRBJ2-2, with D possibly TRBD1 on 5 matching bases. Trimming took off 0 bases at V and 4 bases at J, with 12 bases between the two ends. CDR1 is LGHNA, CDR2 YSLEER, per germline. The CDR3 loop spans 16 amino acids. The CDR3 DNA follows: TGCGCCAGCAGCCAAGAAAGGGGCAGGGCCACCGGGGAGCTGTTTTTT. Translation: CASSQERGRATGELFF.

The CDR3 sequence is CATSRQGAGANVLTF. CDR3 DNA: TGTGCCACCAGCAGACAGGGGGCTGGGGCCAACGTCCTGACTTTC. The chain employs TRBV15 and TRBJ2-6; 7 nucleotides agree with TRBD1. Germline CDR1 and CDR2: LNHNV and YYDKDF (reference sequence). After removal of 2 bases from V and 2 bases from J, the junction contained 0 bases not matched to a gene. The CDR3 sequence is 15 residues long.

This clone was seen only once. The chain links TRBV28 to TRBJ1-2; D perhaps matches TRBD1 (6 bases). V was trimmed by 1 base and J by 7 bases, leaving 13 bases between them. The CDR3 runs to 14 residues. Germline V gene sequence: CDR1 MDHEN, CDR2 SYDVKM. CDR3 nucleotide sequence: TGTGCCAGCAGTTTATTAGCAGGGGTGGGTGGCTACACCTTC. Amino acid sequence: CASSLLAGVGGYTF.

The chain employs TRBV6-5 and TRBJ1-1; D is uncertain. Germline values: CDR1 MNHEY, CDR2 SVGAGI. Between the trimmed V and J ends, which lost 4 bases and 0 bases, there was a span of 12 bases. This CDR3 has 15 amino acids. CDR3 amino acids: CASSSMGSMNTEAFF. The CDR3, as DNA: TGTGCCAGCAGTTCTATGGGGAGCATGAACACTGAAGCTTTCTTT.

V usage is TRBV29-1 and J usage is TRBJ2-7; TRBD1 agrees at 10 bases. V was pared by 4 bases and J by 5 bases, with 5 bases of the junction left unmatched. Germline-derived CDR1 and CDR2 are SQVTM and ANQGSEA. This CDR3 is 13 amino acids long. The CDR3 is CSVGTGGPHEQYF. CDR3 nucleotides: TGCAGCGTTGGGACAGGGGGACCCCACGAGCAGTACTTC.

Comments on this clone: The sample carries other DNA sequences with the same CDR3. The J gene is TRBJ1-5, the V gene TRBV10-3; D unclear. CDR3 size: 15 residues. Germline CDR1 is ENHRY and CDR2 is SYGVKD. Trimming shortened V by 0 bases and J by 0 bases, and 6 bases separated the two germline ends. The CDR3 region is CAISESGDSNQPQHF. In DNA, the CDR3 is TGTGCCATCAGTGAGTCGGGAGATAGCAATCAGCCCCAGCATTTT.

This clone was seen a handful of times. The gene calls are TRBV7-3 and TRBJ2-3, with a tentative D call TRBD2 (5 bases). The V gene's germline CDR1 is SGHTA and CDR2 FQGTGA. CDR3 length: 14 residues. With 6 bases removed from V and 2 bases from J, the gap between germline ends came to 12 bases. This chain's CDR3 is CASRGPGTTDTQYF. CDR3 bases: TGTGCCAGCAGAGGGCCGGGAACCACAGATACGCAGTATTTT.

This chain connects TRBV28 to TRBJ1-5; 7 bases fit TRBD1. The CDR3 is 13 residues long. Germline CDR1 MDHEN, CDR2 SYDVKM. V lost 6 bases to trimming and J lost 9 bases; unmatched junction nucleotides: 8. CDR3 nucleotide sequence: TGTGCCAGCAGCAAGACAGGGTGGTTGCCCCAGCATTTT. Residues: CASSKTGWLPQHF. Full variable domain (missing parts from reference TRBV28 and TRBJ1-5): DVKVTQSSRYLVKRTGEKVFLECVQDMDHENMFWYRQDPGLGLRLIYFSYDVKMKEKGDIPEGYSVSREKKERFSLILESASTNQTSMYLCASSKTGWLPQHFGDGTRLSIL.

The CDR3: CATSGKPGQSLYGYTF. In nucleotides, the CDR3 is TGTGCCACCAGTGGAAAACCGGGACAAAGCTTATATGGCTACACCTTC. The rearrangement links TRBV24-1 to TRBJ1-2; maybe TRBD1 (6 bases). The germline V gene has CDR1 KGHDR and CDR2 SFDVKD. Trimming cost V 5 bases and J 5 bases, with 20 bases left between them. The CDR3 runs 16 residues.

The chain employs TRBV5-6 and TRBJ2-5, with TRBD2 as a possible D gene (5 bases). The CDR3 length is 13 residues. CDR1 and CDR2 from the germline V gene are SGHDT and YYEEEE. V was cut by 1 base and J by 5 bases, with 9 bases left in between. CDR3 region: CASSLPGLETQYF. CDR3 DNA: TGTGCCAGCAGCTTGCCGGGGTTGGAGACCCAGTACTTC.

This chain joins TRBV5-4 and TRBJ2-2; tentative D call: TRBD2 (6 bases). Trimming left V 7 bases short and J 7 bases short, with 20 bases between. The CDR3 consists of 15 residues. Germline V gene data show CDR1 as SGHNT and CDR2 as YYREEE (reference sequence). The CDR3 is CASHSRAGGGGELFF. CDR3 nucleotide sequence: TGTGCCAGCCACTCCCGAGCGGGCGGAGGCGGGGAGCTGTTTTTT.

The gene calls are TRBV29-1 and TRBJ2-7; TRBD2 aligns across 12 bases. CDR1 SQVTM and CDR2 ANQGSEA come from the germline V gene. The CDR3 sequence is 16 residues long. J was trimmed by 0 bases and V by 1 base; bases with no gene match: 4. CDR3 amino acids: CSVEGGLAGLSYEQYF. The CDR3 coding sequence is TGCAGCGTTGAAGGGGGACTAGCGGGCCTCTCCTACGAGCAGTACTTC.